Listed below are T cell receptor beta chains from one sample, sequenced in a study of OX40 agonist ivuxolimab in advanced cancers. Profiling relied on immunoSEQ multiplex PCR, and the TCRdb table lists in-frame clones only, not all of them. The table has tens of thousands of clones, about nine tenths seen once. The material sequenced was CD4+ or CD8+ T cells sorted from blood, taken in a trial of the OX40 agonist ivuxolimab. Source of these receptors: an adult with an advanced solid tumor such as melanoma, head and neck, liver or kidney cancer. CDR3s include the opening cysteine and the closing phenylalanine or tryptophan. The D gene is left open where the match is weak. Only some rows state a clone size, as once, few, many or a class for expanded clones.

-	TRBV19	TRBJ2-2	-	CASSIGGAGYTGELFF	TGTGCCAGTAGTATAGGAGGAGCGGGTTACACCGGGGAGCTGTTTTTT
-	TRBV28	TRBJ2-1	TRBD1	CASSSRQGTGGVIDEQFF	TGTGCCAGCAGTTCACGGCAGGGGACAGGGGGCGTTATCGATGAGCAGTTCTTC
few	TRBV5-1	TRBJ2-2	-	CASSLDGNRQAGELFF	TGCGCCAGCAGCTTGGACGGAAACCGACAGGCCGGGGAGCTGTTTTTT
-	TRBV14	TRBJ1-2	-	CASSFISNYGYTF	TGTGCCAGCAGCTTCATATCTAACTATGGCTACACCTTC
-	TRBV30	TRBJ1-2	-	CAHYLEFRLGVGGDYGYTF	TGTGCCCACTACCTGGAATTCCGCCTTGGAGTTGGGGGGGACTATGGCTACACCTTC
-	TRBV7-2	TRBJ2-2	-	CASRREITGELFF	TGTGCCAGCCGACGGGAGATTACCGGGGAGCTGTTTTTT
-	TRBV28	TRBJ1-2	-	CASSSEDRLSKGYTF	TGTGCCAGCAGTTCAGAAGACAGGTTGAGCAAAGGCTACACCTTC
-	TRBV28	TRBJ1-2	-	CASSLPGYGYTF	TGTGCCAGCAGTTTACCAGGCTATGGCTACACCTTC
-	TRBV27	TRBJ2-7	TRBD1	CASSPMGQGNEQYF	TGTGCCAGCAGTCCCATGGGACAGGGTAACGAGCAGTACTTC
-	TRBV28	TRBJ1-5	TRBD1	CASTLSRGKQPQHF	TGTGCCAGCACCCTTAGCAGGGGGAAACAGCCCCAGCATTTT
-	TRBV7-3	TRBJ2-3	TRBD2	CASSLGLAASTDTQYF	TGTGCCAGCAGCTTAGGGCTAGCGGCTAGCACAGATACGCAGTATTTT
-	TRBV7-2	TRBJ2-1	TRBD1	CASSLDRTSYNEQFF	TGTGCCAGCAGCTTGGACAGGACGAGCTACAATGAGCAGTTCTTC
-	TRBV9	TRBJ2-3	-	CASSALTNTDTQYF	TGTGCCAGCAGCGCACTAACTAACACAGATACGCAGTATTTT
-	TRBV4-1	TRBJ2-1	TRBD2	CASSQGLSGGPSYNEQFF	TGCGCCAGCAGCCAAGGCCTTAGCGGGGGCCCCTCCTACAATGAGCAGTTCTTC
once	TRBV30	TRBJ1-6	TRBD1	CAFAGQNNSPLHF	TGTGCCTTCGCGGGACAGAATAATTCACCCCTCCACTTT
-	TRBV5-8	TRBJ1-3	-	CASSHPSTAGNTIYF	TGTGCCAGCAGCCACCCAAGTACTGCGGGAAACACCATATATTTT
-	TRBV7-2	TRBJ1-2	-	CASSLQGPDGYTF	TGTGCCAGCAGCCTCCAGGGACCCGATGGCTACACCTTC